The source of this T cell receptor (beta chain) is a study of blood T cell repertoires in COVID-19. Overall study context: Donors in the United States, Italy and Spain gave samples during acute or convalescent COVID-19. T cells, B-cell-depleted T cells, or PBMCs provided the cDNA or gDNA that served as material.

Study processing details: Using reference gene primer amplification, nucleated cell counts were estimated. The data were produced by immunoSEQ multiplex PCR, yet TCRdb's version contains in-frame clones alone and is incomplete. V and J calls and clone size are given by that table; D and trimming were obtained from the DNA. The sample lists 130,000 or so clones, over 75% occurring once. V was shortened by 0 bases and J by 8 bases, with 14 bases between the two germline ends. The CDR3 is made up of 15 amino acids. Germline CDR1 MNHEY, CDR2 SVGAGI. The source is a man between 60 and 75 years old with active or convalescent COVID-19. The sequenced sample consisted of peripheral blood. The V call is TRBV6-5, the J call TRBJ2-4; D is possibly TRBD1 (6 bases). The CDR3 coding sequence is TGTGCCAGCAGTTACTCCTCAGGGGCCCAGGACATTCAGTACTTC. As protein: CASSYSSGAQDIQYF.